This T cell receptor (beta chain) was sequenced in a study of blood T cell repertoires in COVID-19. Study-wide context: Researchers got acute and convalescent COVID-19 samples from the United States, Italy and Spain. The analysed material was cDNA or gDNA that came from T cells, B-cell-depleted T cells, or PBMCs.

The Seattle site enrolled patients during active infection and followed them longitudinally. Germline CDR1 reads ENHRY; CDR2 reads SYGVKD. V gave up 11 bases and J gave up 0 bases, with 19 bases separating them. The CDR3 runs to 16 residues. Original analysis: Amplification from reference gene primers served as the basis for estimated nucleated cell counts. Method: immunoSEQ multiplex PCR; TCRdb's copy keeps in-frame clones and lacks some. That table is the source of V, J and clone size, and D and trimming were worked out from the DNA. This table has around 140,000 clones, roughly nine tenths appearing once.

The sequence was collected from a man between 18 and 35 years old with COVID-19, enrolled during active disease. Sequenced input: peripheral blood. V is TRBV10-3 and J is TRBJ2-2; TRBD1 might be the D (6 bases). The DNA for the CDR3 is TGTGCCTCCCAGAGGACAGCTGTCACGAACACCGGGGAGCTGTTTTTT. Translated: CASQRTAVTNTGELFF.